This T cell receptor (beta chain) stems from a study of blood T cells in healthy people across ages. Using a J-beta primer mix together with a sample-barcoded 5' primer, a second PCR was run for about 6 to 11 cycles. TCRdb fed the 5' RACE reads into MiXCR, producing one record per CDR3 protein. The table includes fewer than 1.5 million distinct CDR3 sequences, around 39% detected once. Study conclusions and caveats: Investigators treated diversity estimates from one million T cells as underestimates. With unsorted PBMCs, a conclusive comparison of naive versus antigen-experienced cells was not possible.

A few counts support this clonotype. Its antigen is as yet unknown. This CDR3 comprises 14 residues. Germline V gene sequence: CDR1 DFQATT, CDR2 SNEGSKA (reference sequence). V shed 6 bases and J 5 bases; nucleotides not matched to a gene: 4. At least 6.5 million PBMCs were isolated per sample. Extraction of total RNA produced a minimum of 5 micrograms from each sample. Sequenced: blood. The TCR comes from a woman aged 18-35 years in good health. The rearrangement joins TRBV20-1 to TRBJ2-3; TRBD2 aligns across 14 bases. This CDR3 is CSARGLAGEDTQYF. The CDR3 region has the DNA TGCAGTGCCCGGGGACTAGCGGGGGAAGATACGCAGTATTTT.